The T cell receptor beta chain described here comes from a study of CD8 T cell repertoires and HIV-1 epitope variants. Looking at the study overall: Twenty-five autologous and known Gag and Nef epitope variant peptides each stimulated T cells separately. Equal numbers of autologous T cell-negative cells presented antigen to enriched T cells. An uncultured baseline aliquot held 1M T cells.

Trimming took off 2 bases at V and 13 bases at J, with 15 bases between the two ends. This CDR3 has 14 amino acids. Germline assignment: CDR1 WSHSY and CDR2 SAAADI. To note about this clone: The antigen is undetermined.

Only in-frame clones appear in the TCRdb table, and some are missing; sequencing was by immunoSEQ multiplex PCR. The sample lists some 4,400 clones; about 63% were seen once. Notes on the study in general: Four to six clonotypes recognized Nef KF9, one HW9, none TAALDMSHF.

The rearrangement joins TRBV10-2 to TRBJ1-6, with D possibly matching TRBD1 (5 bases). Material for sequencing was cultured CD8+ T cells derived from PBMCs. The origin of this receptor is a male donor with HIV. The CDR3 sequence is CASSEAGGEAPLHF. The CDR3 nucleotides are TGCGCCAGCAGTGAGGCCGGGGGAGAGGCGCCCCTCCACTTT.